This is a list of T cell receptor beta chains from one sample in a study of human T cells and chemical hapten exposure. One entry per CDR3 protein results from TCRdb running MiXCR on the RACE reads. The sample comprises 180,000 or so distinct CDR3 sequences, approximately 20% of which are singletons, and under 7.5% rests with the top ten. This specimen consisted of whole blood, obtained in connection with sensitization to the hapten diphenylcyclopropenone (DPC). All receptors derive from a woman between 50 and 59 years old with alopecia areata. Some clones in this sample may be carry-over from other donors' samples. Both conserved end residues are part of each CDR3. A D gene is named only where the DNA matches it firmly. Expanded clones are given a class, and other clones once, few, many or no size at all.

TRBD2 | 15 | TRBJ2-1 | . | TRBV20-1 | TGCAGTGCTAGAGGCCCTAGCGGGATGTACAATGAGCAGTTCTTC | CSARGPSGMYNEQFF
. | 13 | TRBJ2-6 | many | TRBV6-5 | TGTGCCAGCACCTCCCAGGGGGCCAACGTCCTGACTTTC | CASTSQGANVLTF
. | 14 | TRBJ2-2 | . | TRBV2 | TGTGCCAGCAGTCCCACCCAGAACACCGGGGAGCTGTTTTTT | CASSPTQNTGELFF
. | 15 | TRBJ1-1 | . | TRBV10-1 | TGCGCCAGCAGTGGTGGGTCCCCCGCGAACACTGAAGCTTTCTTT | CASSGGSPANTEAFF
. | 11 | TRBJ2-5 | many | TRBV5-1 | TGTGCCAGCAGCGTCCAAGAGACCCAGTACTTC | CASSVQETQYF
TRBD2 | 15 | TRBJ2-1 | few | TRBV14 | TGTGCCAGCAGCACTGCGGGAGGGCCCTACAATGAGCAGTTCTTC | CASSTAGGPYNEQFF
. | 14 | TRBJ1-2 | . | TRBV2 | TGTGCCAGCAGTGAAGCGCGAGGGGGTTATGGCTACACCTTC | CASSEARGGYGYTF
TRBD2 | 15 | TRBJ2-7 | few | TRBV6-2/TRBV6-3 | TGTGCCAGCAGTTACTCGACTAGCGGGAGCTACGAGCAGTACTTC | CASSYSTSGSYEQYF
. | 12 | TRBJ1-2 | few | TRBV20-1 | TGCAGTGCTAGCGACGGGGACCATGGCTACACCTTC | CSASDGDHGYTF
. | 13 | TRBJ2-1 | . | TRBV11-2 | TGTGCCAGCAGCTATGCCAGGGTCAATGAGCAGTTCTTC | CASSYARVNEQFF
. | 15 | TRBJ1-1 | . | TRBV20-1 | TGCAGTGCTAGAGCCGCCGGGACACCGAACACTGAAGCTTTCTTT | CSARAAGTPNTEAFF
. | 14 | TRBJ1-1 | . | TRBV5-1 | TGCGCCAGCAGCCGCGGGGACACCAACACTGAAGCTTTCTTT | CASSRGDTNTEAFF
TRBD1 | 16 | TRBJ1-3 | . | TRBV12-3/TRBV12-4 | TGTGCCAGCAGCGTAGGACAGGACGGCTCTGGAAACACCATATATTTT | CASSVGQDGSGNTIYF
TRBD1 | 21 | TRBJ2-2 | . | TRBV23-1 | TGCGCCAGCAGTCAATCGTTTGGGTCCAAAGGGACAGCCATAGGTACCGGGGAGCTGTTTTTT | CASSQSFGSKGTAIGTGELFF
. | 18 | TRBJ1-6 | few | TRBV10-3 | TGTGCCATCAGTCCCGGGGTCGTTCCTAGGGCAAAAAATTCACCCCTCCACTTT | CAISPGVVPRAKNSPLHF
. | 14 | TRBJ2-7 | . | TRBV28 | TGTGCCAGCAGCTATACCGGGGCCTCCTACGAGCAGTACTTC | CASSYTGASYEQYF
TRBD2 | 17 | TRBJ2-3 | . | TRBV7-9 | TGTGCCAGCAGCTTAGATCCGGGACTAGTTCGAACAGATACGCAGTATTTT | CASSLDPGLVRTDTQYF
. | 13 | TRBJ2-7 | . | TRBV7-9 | TGTGCCAGCAGCCCAGGGTACGAGTACGAGCAGTACTTC | CASSPGYEYEQYF
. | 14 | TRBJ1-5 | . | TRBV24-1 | TGTGCCACCAGTGCAGGGAATAGCAATCAGCCCCAGCATTTT | CATSAGNSNQPQHF
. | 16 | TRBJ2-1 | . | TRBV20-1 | TGCAGTGCTAGAGATCGTTGGCGAGGGTCCTACAATGAGCAGTTCTTC | CSARDRWRGSYNEQFF
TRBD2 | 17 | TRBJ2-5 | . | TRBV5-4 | TGTGCCAGCAGCACCCGGACTAGCGGGAGTTTCGGGGAGACCCAGTACTTC | CASSTRTSGSFGETQYF
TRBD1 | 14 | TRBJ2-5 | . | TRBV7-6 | TGTGCCAGCAGTTTATCGACAGGGAGACAGACCCAGTACTTC | CASSLSTGRQTQYF
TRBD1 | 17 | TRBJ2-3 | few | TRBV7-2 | TGTGCCAGCAGCGCCCCCCAGACAGGGTTTGGCACAGATACGCAGTATTTT | CASSAPQTGFGTDTQYF
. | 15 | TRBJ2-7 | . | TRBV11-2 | TGTGCCAGCAGCTTAGTCACGGGGGTTAGGCCCGAGCAGTACTTC | CASSLVTGVRPEQYF
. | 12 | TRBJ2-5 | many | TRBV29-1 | TGCAGCGTTGGGGCAGGTCAAGAGACCCAGTACTTC | CSVGAGQETQYF
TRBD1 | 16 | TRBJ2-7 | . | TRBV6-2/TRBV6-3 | TGTGCCAGCAGTTACGTATTTGGACAGGGCTCCTACGAGCAGTACTTC | CASSYVFGQGSYEQYF
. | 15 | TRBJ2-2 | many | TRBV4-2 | TGTGCCAGCAGCCAAGAGCAGGTTAACACCGGGGAGCTGTTTTTT | CASSQEQVNTGELFF
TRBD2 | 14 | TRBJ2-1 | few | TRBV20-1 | TGCAGTGCTGGTGGGACTAGCGGGACCAATGAGCAGTTCTTC | CSAGGTSGTNEQFF
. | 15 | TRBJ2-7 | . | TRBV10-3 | TGTGCCATCAGTGAGTCGTTGGACACCACCTACGAGCAGTACTTC | CAISESLDTTYEQYF
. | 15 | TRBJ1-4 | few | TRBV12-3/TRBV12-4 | TGTGCCAGCAGATCCCCACGGAGCTCTAATGAAAAACTGTTTTTT | CASRSPRSSNEKLFF
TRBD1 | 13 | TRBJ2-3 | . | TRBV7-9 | TGTGCCAGCAGCATCGTAGGGGGCGGTACGCAGTATTTT | CASSIVGGGTQYF
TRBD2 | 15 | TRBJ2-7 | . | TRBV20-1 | TGCAGTGCTAGTGGGCTAGCGGGATATTCCTACGAGCAGTACTTC | CSASGLAGYSYEQYF
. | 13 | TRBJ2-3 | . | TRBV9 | TGTGCCAGCAGCGTAGTTCGGAGAGATACGCAGTATTTT | CASSVVRRDTQYF
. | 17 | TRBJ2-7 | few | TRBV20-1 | TGCAGTGCTTTTAGCGGAATCGATCTTATGGATACCTACGAGCAGTACTTC | CSAFSGIDLMDTYEQYF
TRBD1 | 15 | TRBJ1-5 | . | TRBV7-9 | TGTGCCAGCAGCTTTGACAGGGGCCCCAATCAGCCCCAGCATTTT | CASSFDRGPNQPQHF
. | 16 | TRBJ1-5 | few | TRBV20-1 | TGCAGTGCTACGGACACACAAACCCTTAGCAATCAGCCCCAGCATTTT | CSATDTQTLSNQPQHF